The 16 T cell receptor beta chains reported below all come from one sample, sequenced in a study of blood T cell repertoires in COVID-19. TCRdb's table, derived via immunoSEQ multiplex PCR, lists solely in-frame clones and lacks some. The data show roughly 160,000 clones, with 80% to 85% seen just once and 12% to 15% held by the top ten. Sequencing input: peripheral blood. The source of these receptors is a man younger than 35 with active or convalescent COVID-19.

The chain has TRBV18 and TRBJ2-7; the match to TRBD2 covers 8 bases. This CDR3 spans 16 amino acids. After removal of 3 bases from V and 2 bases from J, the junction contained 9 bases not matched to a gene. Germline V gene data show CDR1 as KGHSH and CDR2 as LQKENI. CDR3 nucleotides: TGTGCCAGCTCACCCAAAAGCGGGAGTAGCACCTACGAGCAGTACTTC. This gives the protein CASSPKSGSSTYEQYF. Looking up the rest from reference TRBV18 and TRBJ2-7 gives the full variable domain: NAGVMQNPRHLVRRRGQEARLRCSPMKGHSHVYWYRQLPEEGLKFMVYLQKENIIDESGMPKERFSAEFPKEGPSILRIQQVVRGDSAAYFCASSPKSGSSTYEQYFGPGTRLTVT.

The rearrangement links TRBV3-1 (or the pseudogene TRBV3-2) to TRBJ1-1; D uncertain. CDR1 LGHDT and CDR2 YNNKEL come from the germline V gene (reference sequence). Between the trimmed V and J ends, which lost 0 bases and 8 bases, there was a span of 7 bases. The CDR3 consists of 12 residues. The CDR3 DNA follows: TGTGCCAGCAGCCAAGATCTCGGGGAAGCTTTCTTT. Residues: CASSQDLGEAFF.

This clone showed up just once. The CDR3 here is CASSTNLIRSSYNEQFF. The CDR3 DNA reads TGTGCCAGTAGTACCAATTTAATAAGGAGCTCCTACAATGAGCAGTTCTTC. The V gene is TRBV19, the J gene TRBJ2-1; D gene ambiguous. The CDR3 totals 17 residues. V lost 4 bases and J lost 0, with 16 bases in between. CDR1 and CDR2 from the germline V gene are LNHDA and SQIVND (reference sequence).

The CDR3 nucleotides read TGTGCCAGCAGCTTCGATGGCGGGGCGGGGAATGAGCAGTTCTTC. This sequence encodes CASSFDGGAGNEQFF. The genes are TRBV7-8 and TRBJ2-1; D might be TRBD2 (6 bases). V gave up 3 bases and J gave up 7 bases, with 16 bases separating them. Germline V gene lookup returns CDR1 SGHVS and CDR2 FQNEAQ. The CDR3 length is 15 residues.

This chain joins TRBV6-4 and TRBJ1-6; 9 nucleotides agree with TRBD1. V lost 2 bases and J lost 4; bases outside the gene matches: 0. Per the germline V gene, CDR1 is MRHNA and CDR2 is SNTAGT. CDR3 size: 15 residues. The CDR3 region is CASSDGQGYNSPLHF. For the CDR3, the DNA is TGTGCCAGCAGTGACGGACAGGGGTATAATTCACCCCTCCACTTT.

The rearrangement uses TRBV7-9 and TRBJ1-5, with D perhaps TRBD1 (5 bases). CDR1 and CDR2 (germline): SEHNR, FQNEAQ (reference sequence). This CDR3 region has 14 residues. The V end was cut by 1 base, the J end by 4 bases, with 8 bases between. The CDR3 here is CASSLVGVNQPQHF. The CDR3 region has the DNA TGTGCCAGCAGCTTAGTAGGGGTTAATCAGCCCCAGCATTTT.

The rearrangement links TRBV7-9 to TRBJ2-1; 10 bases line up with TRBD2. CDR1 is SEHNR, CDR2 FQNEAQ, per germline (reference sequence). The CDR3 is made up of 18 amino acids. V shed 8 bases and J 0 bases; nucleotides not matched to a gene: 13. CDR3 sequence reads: CASLDQRGGFRSYNEQFF. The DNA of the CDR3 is TGTGCCAGCTTAGATCAGCGGGGGGGTTTCCGCTCCTACAATGAGCAGTTCTTC.

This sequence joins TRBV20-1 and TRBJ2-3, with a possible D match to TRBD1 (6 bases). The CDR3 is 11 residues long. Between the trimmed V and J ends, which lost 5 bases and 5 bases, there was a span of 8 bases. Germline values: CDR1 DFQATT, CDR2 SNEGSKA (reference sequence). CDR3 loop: CSAFRGDTQYF. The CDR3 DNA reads TGCAGTGCTTTCAGGGGAGATACGCAGTATTTT.

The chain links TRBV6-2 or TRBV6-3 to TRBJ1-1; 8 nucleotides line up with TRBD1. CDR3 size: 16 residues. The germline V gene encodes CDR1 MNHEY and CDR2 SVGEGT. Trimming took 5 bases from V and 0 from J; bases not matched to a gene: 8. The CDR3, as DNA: TGTGCCAGCAGTCAACACAGGGGGACCATGAACACTGAAGCTTTCTTT. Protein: CASSQHRGTMNTEAFF.

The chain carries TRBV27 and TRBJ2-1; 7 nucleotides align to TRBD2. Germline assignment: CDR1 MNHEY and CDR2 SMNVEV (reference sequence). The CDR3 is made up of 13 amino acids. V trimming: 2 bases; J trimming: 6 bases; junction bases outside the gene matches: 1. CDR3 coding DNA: TGTGCCAGCAGTTTAGCGGGGGTCAATGAGCAGTTCTTC. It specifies CASSLAGVNEQFF.

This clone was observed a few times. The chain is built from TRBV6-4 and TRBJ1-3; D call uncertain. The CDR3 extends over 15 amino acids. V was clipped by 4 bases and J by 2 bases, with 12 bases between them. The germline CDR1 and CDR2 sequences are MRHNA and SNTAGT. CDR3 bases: TGTGCCAGCAGTGTTTCGGGTGACCCTGGAAACACCATATATTTT. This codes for CASSVSGDPGNTIYF.

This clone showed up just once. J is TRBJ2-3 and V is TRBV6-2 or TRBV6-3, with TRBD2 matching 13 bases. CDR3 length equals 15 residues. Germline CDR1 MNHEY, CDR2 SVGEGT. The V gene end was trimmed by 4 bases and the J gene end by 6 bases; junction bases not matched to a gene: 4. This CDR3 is CASSSGTSGKDTQYF. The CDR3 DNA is TGTGCCAGCAGTTCTGGGACTAGCGGGAAGGATACGCAGTATTTT.

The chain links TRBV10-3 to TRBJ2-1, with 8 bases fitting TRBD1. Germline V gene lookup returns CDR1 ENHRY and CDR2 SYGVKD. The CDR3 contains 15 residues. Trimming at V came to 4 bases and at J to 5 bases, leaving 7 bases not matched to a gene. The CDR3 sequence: CAISARPGQDNEQFF. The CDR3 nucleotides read TGTGCCATCAGTGCCCGCCCGGGACAGGACAATGAGCAGTTCTTC.

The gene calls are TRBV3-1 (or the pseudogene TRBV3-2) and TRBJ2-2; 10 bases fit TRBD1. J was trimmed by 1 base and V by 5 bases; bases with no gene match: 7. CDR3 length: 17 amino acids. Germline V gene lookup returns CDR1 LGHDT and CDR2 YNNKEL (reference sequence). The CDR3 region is CASSATGGGMNTGELFF. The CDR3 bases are TGTGCCAGCAGCGCGACAGGGGGCGGTATGAACACCGGGGAGCTGTTTTTT.

The CDR3 loop is CASSPGLGTRVGTEAFF. CDR3 nucleotide sequence: TGTGCCAGCAGCCCAGGGCTGGGCACCCGGGTTGGCACTGAAGCTTTCTTT. The V and J genes are TRBV14 and TRBJ1-1, with D perhaps matching TRBD1 (5 bases). The CDR3 is made up of 17 amino acids. Germline V gene sequence: CDR1 SGHDN, CDR2 FVKESK. V gave up 4 bases and J gave up 4 bases, with 22 bases separating them.

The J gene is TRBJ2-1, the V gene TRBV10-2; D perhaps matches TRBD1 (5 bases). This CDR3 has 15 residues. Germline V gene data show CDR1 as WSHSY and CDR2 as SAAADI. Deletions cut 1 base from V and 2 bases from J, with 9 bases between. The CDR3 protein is CASSEWGRTYNEQFF. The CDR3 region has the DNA TGCGCCAGCAGTGAGTGGGGCAGGACCTACAATGAGCAGTTCTTC.